The 26 T cell receptor beta chains given below trace back to one sample, sequenced in a study of T cell responses to AZD1222 COVID-19 vaccine. The table came from immunoSEQ multiplex PCR; TCRdb's copy has only in-frame clones and leaves some out. The sample lists about 59,000 clones; about 79% were seen once. Sequencing used peripheral blood, obtained on day 0 of AZD1222 vaccination. These receptors were obtained from an adult in good health.

Here the CDR3 reads CASGLSGPVWPQHF. CDR3 nucleotides: TGTGCTAGTGGTTTGTCAGGCCCGGTGTGGCCCCAGCATTTT. The chain couples TRBV12-5 to TRBJ1-5; unclear D gene. This CDR3 is 14 amino acids long. The germline V gene encodes CDR1 LGHNT and CDR2 FRNRAP. Deletions cut 2 bases from V and 9 bases from J, with 14 bases between.

J is TRBJ2-2 and V is TRBV7-2, with D tentatively TRBD2 (6 bases). Trimming pared 7 bases from V and 2 bases from J, leaving 14 bases between. The CDR3 is made up of 15 amino acids. Germline values: CDR1 SGHTA, CDR2 FQGNSA. CDR3 sequence: CASNPGGVNTGELFF. Written as DNA, the CDR3 is TGTGCCAGCAACCCAGGAGGGGTAAACACCGGGGAGCTGTTTTTT.

The chain joins TRBV5-1 to TRBJ2-7; D not certain. This CDR3 has 14 residues. Trimming shortened V by 0 bases and J by 5 bases, and 12 bases separated the two germline ends. From germline, CDR1 is SGHRS and CDR2 YFSETQ. The CDR3, as DNA: TGCGCCAGCAGCTTGGTACTACCCTCGGACGAGCAGTACTTC. Its protein is CASSLVLPSDEQYF.

This chain joins TRBV12-3 or TRBV12-4 and TRBJ2-2, with TRBD2 as a possible D gene (5 bases). The CDR3 has 13 amino acids. The germline V and J ends were trimmed by 6 bases and 7 bases, with 12 bases remaining between them. CDR3 nucleotides: TGTGCCAGCAGCTCTAGCCGTGGCGGGGAGCTGTTTTTT. Encoded protein: CASSSSRGGELFF.

This rearrangement joins TRBV5-6 to TRBJ1-4, with TRBD1 as a possible D gene (5 bases). CDR1 and CDR2 from the germline V gene are SGHDT and YYEEEE. This CDR3 is built from 13 residues. V dropped 2 bases and J dropped 6 bases, with 8 bases sitting between them. The CDR3 DNA reads TGTGCCAGCAGCTTCGGGACGGATGAAAAACTGTTTTTT. Its protein product is CASSFGTDEKLFF.

The count of this clone is one. This chain links TRBV7-9 with TRBJ2-3; 7 bases align to TRBD2. Germline V gives CDR1 SEHNR, CDR2 FQNEAQ (reference sequence). V lost 8 bases, J lost 2 bases, and 7 bases stayed unmatched. This CDR3 has 14 amino acids. CDR3 amino acids: CASSRSGVTDTQYF. The CDR3 bases are TGTGCCAGCTCGCGGAGCGGGGTCACAGATACGCAGTATTTT.

This rearrangement joins TRBV10-3 to TRBJ2-1; TRBD2 agrees at 11 bases. The J segment lost 0 bases and the V segment lost 3 bases, leaving 4 bases of the junction unmatched. This CDR3 contains 17 residues. The V gene's germline CDR1 is ENHRY and CDR2 SYGVKD. This CDR3 is CAISEGSGRDSYNEQFF. The CDR3 DNA sequence: TGTGCCATCAGTGAAGGTAGCGGGAGGGACTCCTACAATGAGCAGTTCTTC.

This rearrangement joins TRBV24-1 to TRBJ1-3; TRBD1 aligns across 7 bases. With V trimmed by 3 bases and J by 2 bases, 3 bases remained unmatched. The CDR3 totals 15 residues. Per the germline V gene, CDR1 is KGHDR and CDR2 is SFDVKD. As DNA, the CDR3 is TGTGCCACCAGTGATCACAGGGGCCCTGGAAACACCATATATTTT. This encodes CATSDHRGPGNTIYF.

This clone has just one count. The chain uses TRBV15 and TRBJ2-1; D remains unclear. In germline, CDR1 is LNHNV, CDR2 YYDKDF (reference sequence). Trimming removed 0 bases at V and 7 bases at J, with 7 bases between. CDR3 size: 13 residues. The CDR3 nucleotides read TGTGCCACCAGCAGAGATCCCTCGAATGAGCAGTTCTTC. It specifies CATSRDPSNEQFF.

The chain uses TRBV6-2 or TRBV6-3 and TRBJ1-5, with D maybe TRBD1 (5 bases). Trimming took 2 bases from V and 0 from J, leaving 8 bases between them. This CDR3 spans 15 amino acids. Looked up from germline, CDR1 is MNHEY and CDR2 is SVGEGT. The CDR3 spells CASSYAGNSNQPQHF. The CDR3 region has the DNA TGTGCCAGCAGTTACGCAGGGAATAGCAATCAGCCCCAGCATTTT.

This sequence joins TRBV7-9 and TRBJ1-1; no firm D call. This CDR3 region has 15 residues. Germline CDR1 is SEHNR and CDR2 is FQNEAQ (reference sequence). Trimming removed 3 bases from V and 4 bases from J, with 15 bases in between. The DNA for the CDR3 is TGTGCCAGCAGCTTTATAGAGGACGGTCTCACTGAAGCTTTCTTT. Translating gives CASSFIEDGLTEAFF.

The genes are TRBV18 and TRBJ2-6; either TRBD1 or TRBD2 may supply D (5 bases each). Trimming left V 3 bases short and J 0 bases short, with 15 bases between. CDR1 is KGHSH and CDR2 is LQKENI in the germline V gene. The CDR3 runs 18 residues. CDR3 DNA sequence: TGTGCCAGCTCACCTATCACGGGACGGCTCTCTGGGGCCAACGTCCTGACTTTC. Amino acids: CASSPITGRLSGANVLTF. The full variable domain, with the rest looked up from reference TRBV18 and TRBJ2-6, is NAGVMQNPRHLVRRRGQEARLRCSPMKGHSHVYWYRQLPEEGLKFMVYLQKENIIDESGMPKERFSAEFPKEGPSILRIQQVVRGDSAAYFCASSPITGRLSGANVLTFGAGSRLTVL.

This clone was counted only a few times. This chain connects TRBV7-8 to TRBJ2-1; maybe TRBD2 (6 bases). The CDR3 is 14 amino acids. V was cut by 2 bases and J by 8 bases, with 13 bases left in between. Germline-derived CDR1 and CDR2 are SGHVS and FQNEAQ. In DNA, the CDR3 is TGTGCCAGCAGCTTATATGGGGGGAGCGATGAGCAGTTCTTC. Residues: CASSLYGGSDEQFF.

This clone appeared once. The chain couples TRBV14 to TRBJ2-3; tentatively, D is TRBD2 (5 bases). Germline CDR1 and CDR2: SGHDN and FVKESK. The length of the CDR3 is 13 residues. V shed 8 bases and J shed 10 bases, with 19 bases lying between them. The CDR3 DNA sequence: TGTGCCAGCCGAGGGTCGTATGTAGGAGCGCAGTATTTT. It specifies CASRGSYVGAQYF. Full variable domain (rest looked up from reference TRBV14 and TRBJ2-3): EAGVTQFPSHSVIEKGQTVTLRCDPISGHDNLYWYRRVMGKEIKFLLHFVKESKQDESGMPNNRFLAERTGGTYSTLKVQPAELEDSGVYFCASRGSYVGAQYFGPGTRLTVL.

This chain links TRBV7-2 with TRBJ1-3; D uncertain. Germline CDR1 is SGHTA and CDR2 is FQGNSA. V was pared by 8 bases and J by 2 bases, with 7 bases between. The CDR3 has 12 amino acids. CDR3 region: CASSEAGNTIYF. CDR3 DNA: TGTGCCAGCTCTGAGGCTGGAAACACCATATATTTT.

This clone was detected only once. This CDR3 is CASSSGQGASGNTIYF. The CDR3 DNA follows: TGTGCCAGCAGTTCAGGACAGGGGGCTTCTGGAAACACCATATATTTT. This rearrangement joins TRBV6-5 to TRBJ1-3; 11 bases line up with TRBD1. CDR3 length equals 16 residues. Germline trimming cut 4 bases from V and 1 base from J; bases unmatched to any gene: 3. Germline V CDR1 and CDR2: MNHEY, SVGAGI.

This clone appeared a single time. This chain uses TRBV11-2 with TRBJ2-1; D gene unclear. Germline-derived CDR1 and CDR2 are SGHAT and FQNNGV. The CDR3 runs 11 residues. With 5 bases removed from V and 2 bases from J, the gap between germline ends came to 1 base. Written as DNA, the CDR3 is TGTGCCAGCAGCCCCTACAATGAGCAGTTCTTC. It translates to CASSPYNEQFF.

This clone came up once. The chain combines TRBV19 with TRBJ1-1; 8 bases agree with TRBD1. This CDR3 contains 15 residues. CDR1 is LNHDA and CDR2 is SQIVND in the germline V gene (reference sequence). Trimming removed 3 bases from V and 1 base from J; junction bases left unmatched: 4. CDR3 DNA: TGTGCCAGTAGTATCCAGGGGGCGCGGAACACTGAAGCTTTCTTT. Translation gives CASSIQGARNTEAFF.

The CDR3 region is CASSAGTGLANGELFF. The CDR3 nucleotides are TGTGCCAGCAGCGCTGGGACGGGACTAGCTAACGGGGAGCTGTTTTTT. The chain links TRBV5-8 to TRBJ2-2, with 9 bases aligning to TRBD2. The germline V gene has CDR1 SGHTS and CDR2 YDEGEE. J gave up 7 bases and V 4 bases, and 11 bases lay outside the gene matches. This CDR3 spans 16 amino acids.

This clone was found a few times. The chain is built from TRBV19 and TRBJ2-5; D is uncertain. In germline, CDR1 is LNHDA, CDR2 SQIVND (reference sequence). With 3 bases removed from V and 5 bases from J, the gap between germline ends came to 7 bases. This CDR3 is 12 amino acids long. This CDR3 reads CASSIDTETQYF. Written as DNA, the CDR3 is TGTGCCAGTAGTATCGATACGGAGACCCAGTACTTC. The variable domain in full, with the rest retrieved from reference TRBV19 and TRBJ2-5, is DGGITQSPKYLFRKEGQNVTLSCEQNLNHDAMYWYRQDPGQGLRLIYYSQIVNDFQKGDIAEGYSVSREKKESFPLTVTSAQKNPTAFYLCASSIDTETQYFGPGTRLLVL.

The V and J genes are TRBV27 and TRBJ1-6, with TRBD1 matching 8 bases. The V gene end was trimmed by 5 bases and the J gene end by 0 bases; junction bases not matched to a gene: 3. This CDR3 has 16 amino acids. Germline loops: CDR1 MNHEY, CDR2 SMNVEV (reference sequence). DNA of the CDR3: TGTGCCAGCAGTCAGGGGGCAAGCTCCTATAATTCACCCCTCCACTTT. Protein sequence: CASSQGASSYNSPLHF.

The chain combines TRBV27 with TRBJ2-7; 7 bases agree with TRBD2. Germline loops: CDR1 MNHEY, CDR2 SMNVEV (reference sequence). The CDR3 has 15 amino acids. The V segment lost 6 bases and the J segment 2 bases; nucleotides outside the gene matches: 10. The CDR3 DNA follows: TGTGCCAGCAGCATAAGCGGGAATCCTACCTACGAGCAGTACTTC. Its translation: CASSISGNPTYEQYF.

This clone has just a few counts. The rearrangement links TRBV28 to TRBJ1-2; D possibly corresponds to TRBD1 (6 bases). The CDR3 is made up of 15 amino acids. Germline CDR1 and CDR2: MDHEN and SYDVKM. Trimming took 3 bases from V and 7 from J, leaving 18 bases between them. The CDR3 DNA is TGTGCCAGCAGTTTTCAGGGGCTTGGGGAAGGTGGCTACACCTTC. Amino acid sequence: CASSFQGLGEGGYTF.

V is TRBV4-2 and J is TRBJ1-2; no clear D. The CDR3 covers 14 residues. Trimming left V 4 bases short and J 4 bases short, with 13 bases between. The germline gives CDR1 LGHNA, CDR2 YNFKEQ. The chain's CDR3 is CASSPVLEGYGYTF. The CDR3 DNA is TGTGCCAGCAGCCCAGTCCTAGAGGGCTATGGCTACACCTTC.

This clone was counted a single time. This sequence joins TRBV15 and TRBJ2-1; 7 bases fit TRBD2. Looked up from germline, CDR1 is LNHNV and CDR2 is YYDKDF (reference sequence). The CDR3 is made up of 14 amino acids. V lost 3 bases, J lost 6 bases, and 5 bases stayed unmatched. CDR3 residues: CATSRSTSSNEQFF. CDR3 coding DNA: TGTGCCACCAGCAGGTCGACTAGCAGCAATGAGCAGTTCTTC.

In the case of this clone: The sample has other DNA sequences that encode this CDR3 too. The V and J genes are TRBV19 and TRBJ1-2; 7 bases line up with TRBD1. Germline V gene sequence: CDR1 LNHDA, CDR2 SQIVND (reference sequence). V trimming: 6 bases; J trimming: 4 bases; junction bases outside the gene matches: 5. The CDR3 contains 13 residues. The CDR3 protein is CASSPTGTYGYTF. The CDR3 DNA follows: TGTGCCAGTAGCCCGACAGGGACCTATGGCTACACCTTC.